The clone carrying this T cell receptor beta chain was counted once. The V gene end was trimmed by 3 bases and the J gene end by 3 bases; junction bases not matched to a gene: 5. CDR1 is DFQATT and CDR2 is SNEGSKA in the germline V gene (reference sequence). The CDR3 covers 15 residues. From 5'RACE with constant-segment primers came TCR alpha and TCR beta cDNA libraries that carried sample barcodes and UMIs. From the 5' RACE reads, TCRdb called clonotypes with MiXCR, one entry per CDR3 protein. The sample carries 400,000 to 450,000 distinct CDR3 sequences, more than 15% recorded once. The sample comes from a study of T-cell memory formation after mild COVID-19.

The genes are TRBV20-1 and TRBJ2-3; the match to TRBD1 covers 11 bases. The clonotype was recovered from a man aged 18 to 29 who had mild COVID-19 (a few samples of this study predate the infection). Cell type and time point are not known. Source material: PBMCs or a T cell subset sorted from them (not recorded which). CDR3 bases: TGCAGTGCTAGCGTCGGGGACAGGGGGACAGATACGCAGTATTTT. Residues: CSASVGDRGTDTQYF.